These T cell receptor beta chains were read from a single sample in a study of blood T cell repertoires in COVID-19. Assay used: immunoSEQ multiplex PCR; TCRdb lists only in-frame clones, some missing. Found here are tens of thousands of clones, roughly 91% of them singletons; the top ten hold around 0.93%. Sequenced sample: peripheral blood. These receptors all stem from a woman aged 50 to 60 in a cohort sampled during active COVID-19. The CDR3 runs from the conserved cysteine through the conserved F or W. D genes are given only for firm matches. The size of a clone is reported for some rows only, either as once, few or many, or as a class for expanded clones.

clone_size	d_call	v_call	j_call	cdr3_aa	cdr3_nt
.	TRBD1	TRBV10-3	TRBJ2-1	CAIRPGQGEDNEQFF	TGTGCCATCAGACCCGGACAGGGTGAGGACAATGAGCAGTTCTTC
.	TRBD1	TRBV15	TRBJ1-4	CATSRDWTGKEKLFF	TGTGCCACCAGCAGAGATTGGACAGGGAAAGAAAAACTGTTTTTT
few	.	TRBV2	TRBJ2-1	CASRGPNEQFF	TGTGCCAGCAGGGGCCCCAATGAGCAGTTCTTC
few	TRBD2	TRBV10-1	TRBJ2-7	CASSDPGLAGVPFYEQYF	TGCGCCAGCAGTGACCCTGGACTAGCGGGTGTCCCGTTCTACGAGCAGTACTTC
.	.	TRBV2	TRBJ2-4	CASTMRKDLAKNIQYF	TGTGCCAGCACCATGAGGAAGGATTTAGCCAAAAACATTCAGTACTTC
.	TRBD1	TRBV5-1	TRBJ2-5	CASSLQGPPETQYF	TGCGCCAGCAGCTTACAGGGGCCGCCGGAGACCCAGTACTTC
.	.	TRBV6-5	TRBJ2-1	CASSYTGTPTNEQFF	TGTGCCAGCAGTTACACCGGGACTCCCACCAATGAGCAGTTCTTC
.	.	TRBV7-3	TRBJ2-4	CASSLTPGGKNIQYF	TGTGCCAGCAGCTTAACCCCCGGGGGCAAAAACATTCAGTACTTC
.	.	TRBV27	TRBJ1-5	CASSQRGFNQPQHF	TGTGCCAGCAGCCAACGAGGCTTCAATCAGCCCCAGCATTTT
.	TRBD1	TRBV18	TRBJ1-1	CASSPRDRANTEAFF	TGTGCCAGCTCACCCCGCGACAGGGCGAACACTGAAGCTTTCTTT
.	.	TRBV5-1	TRBJ2-2	CASSRDLNTGELFF	TGCGCCAGCAGCCGGGACTTAAACACCGGGGAGCTGTTTTTT
.	.	TRBV7-7	TRBJ2-5	CASSLGGLKETQYF	TGTGCTAGCAGCTTAGGTGGGCTAAAAGAGACCCAGTACTTC
.	.	TRBV6-6	TRBJ1-3	CASSGPASSGNTIYF	TGTGCCAGCAGTGGGCCCGCATCCTCTGGAAACACCATATATTTT
.	TRBD2	TRBV13	TRBJ2-1	CASSLQATSGNNEQFF	TGTGCCAGCAGCTTGCAGGCTACTAGCGGTAACAATGAGCAGTTCTTC
.	TRBD2	TRBV28	TRBJ2-1	CASSLGGRDRNEQFF	TGTGCCAGCAGTTTGGGCGGGAGGGATAGGAATGAGCAGTTCTTC
.	.	TRBV18	TRBJ2-5	CASSPRGFQETQYF	TGTGCCAGCTCACCAAGGGGATTTCAAGAGACCCAGTACTTC
few	TRBD1	TRBV29-1	TRBJ1-1	CSVEVGTGDGSTEAFF	TGCAGCGTTGAAGTGGGGACAGGGGATGGGTCCACTGAAGCTTTCTTT
.	TRBD2	TRBV29-1	TRBJ2-5	CSVEEVTSGSYRETQYF	TGCAGCGTTGAAGAGGTGACTAGCGGGAGTTATCGAGAGACCCAGTACTTC
few	.	TRBV5-5	TRBJ2-1	CASSSPGRGHYNEQFF	TGTGCCAGCAGCTCCCCCGGGCGGGGGCACTACAATGAGCAGTTCTTC
.	.	TRBV18	TRBJ1-5	CASSLDSYDQPQHF	TGTGCCAGCTCACTTGACAGTTACGATCAGCCCCAGCATTTT
.	.	TRBV10-1	TRBJ2-3	CASVGTGEGDTQYF	TGCGCCAGCGTGGGGACGGGGGAAGGGGATACGCAGTATTTT
.	.	TRBV10-2	TRBJ2-3	CASSDAGFTDTQYF	TGCGCCAGCAGTGACGCAGGGTTCACAGATACGCAGTATTTT
few	.	TRBV21-1	TRBJ2-2	CASSVSLGTSAPGELFF	TGTGCCAGCAGCGTATCCCTCGGGACTAGCGCCCCCGGGGAGCTGTTTTTT
.	TRBD1	TRBV7-9	TRBJ1-3	CASSPRTGGDNGNTIYF	TGTGCCAGCAGCCCCCGGACAGGGGGCGATAATGGAAACACCATATATTTT
once	TRBD1	TRBV15	TRBJ1-1	CATSGGTGVNTEAFF	TGTGCCACCAGCGGGGGGACAGGGGTGAACACTGAAGCTTTCTTT
.	.	TRBV5-1	TRBJ1-1	CASSLDSLNTEAFF	TGCGCCAGCAGCTTGGACAGCCTGAACACTGAAGCTTTCTTT
few	TRBD2	TRBV19	TRBJ2-2	CASSITAGDTGELFF	TGTGCCAGTAGTATTACAGCGGGGGACACCGGGGAGCTGTTTTTT
.	.	TRBV28	TRBJ2-7	CASSPPGLFYEQYF	TGTGCCAGCAGTCCTCCGGGACTCTTCTACGAGCAGTACTTC
.	.	TRBV6-5	TRBJ1-1	CASSYARVSTEAFF	TGTGCCAGCAGTTACGCCAGGGTAAGCACTGAAGCTTTCTTT
.	TRBD2	TRBV11-2	TRBJ2-7	CASSFRPGLADSYEQYF	TGTGCCAGCAGCTTTAGACCGGGACTAGCGGATTCCTACGAGCAGTACTTC
.	TRBD1	TRBV19	TRBJ2-5	CASSSTGGLYQETQYF	TGTGCCAGTAGTAGCACAGGGGGCTTGTACCAAGAGACCCAGTACTTC
once	.	TRBV11-2	TRBJ1-1	CASSSGQSGLF	TGTGCCAGCAGCTCGGGACAAAGTGGGCTATTT
.	.	TRBV21-1	TRBJ2-1	CASSKRGNEQFF	TGTGCCAGCAGCAAAAGGGGGAATGAGCAGTTCTTC
once	.	TRBV30	TRBJ1-2	CAWRSGTLLSYGYTF	TGTGCCTGGAGATCCGGGACACTTCTGTCCTATGGCTACACCTTC
.	TRBD2	TRBV2	TRBJ2-5	CASSGLAGIQETQYF	TGTGCCTCCTCGGGGCTAGCGGGGATCCAAGAGACCCAGTACTTC
.	.	TRBV19	TRBJ2-7	CASSPSPGDSYEQYF	TGTGCCAGTAGTCCCTCACCAGGGGACTCCTACGAGCAGTACTTC
.	.	TRBV1	TRBJ2-6	CTSSQGGQGGSGANVLTF	TGCACCAGCAGCCAGGGGGGACAGGGAGGATCTGGGGCCAACGTCCTGACTTTC
.	TRBD1	TRBV4-2	TRBJ2-1	CASSHGQGPYNEQFF	TGTGCCAGCAGCCACGGACAGGGCCCCTACAATGAGCAGTTCTTC
.	.	TRBV28	TRBJ2-1	CASSYGSHNEQFF	TGTGCCAGCAGTTACGGGAGCCACAATGAGCAGTTCTTC
.	TRBD2	TRBV5-1	TRBJ2-1	CASSLIGLAGSEQFF	TGCGCCAGCAGCTTGATTGGACTAGCGGGAAGTGAGCAGTTCTTC
.	.	TRBV24-1	TRBJ2-7	CATSARGREQYF	TGTGCCACCAGTGCCAGGGGTCGGGAGCAGTACTTC
.	.	TRBV2	TRBJ1-1	CASSVPRSRDTEAFF	TGTGCCAGCAGTGTCCCGAGGTCTCGGGACACTGAAGCTTTCTTT
.	.	TRBV28	TRBJ1-1	CASSLSSGYAEAFF	TGTGCCAGCAGTTTATCGTCGGGTTATGCTGAAGCTTTCTTT
.	TRBD2	TRBV28	TRBJ2-3	CASSFSGTSGDTQYF	TGTGCCAGCAGTTTCTCTGGGACTAGCGGGGATACGCAGTATTTT
few	TRBD1	TRBV15	TRBJ1-3	CATSPDRGGNTIYF	TGTGCCACCAGCCCCGACAGGGGGGGGAACACCATATATTTT
.	.	TRBV4-2	TRBJ2-7	CASSQVRGGTSRFYEQYF	TGTGCCAGCAGCCAGGTCCGTGGGGGGACTTCACGCTTCTACGAGCAGTACTTC